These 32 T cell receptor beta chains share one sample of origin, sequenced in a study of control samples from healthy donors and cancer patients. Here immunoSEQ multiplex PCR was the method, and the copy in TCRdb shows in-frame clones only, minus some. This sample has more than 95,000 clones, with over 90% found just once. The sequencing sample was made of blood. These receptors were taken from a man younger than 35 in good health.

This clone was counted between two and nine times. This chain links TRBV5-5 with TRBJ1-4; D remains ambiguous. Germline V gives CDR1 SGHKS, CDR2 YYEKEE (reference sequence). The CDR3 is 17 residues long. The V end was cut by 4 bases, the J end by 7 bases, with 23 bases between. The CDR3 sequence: CASSPGRARGWSEKLFF. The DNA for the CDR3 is TGTGCCAGCAGCCCCGGGAGGGCCCGGGGATGGAGTGAAAAACTGTTTTTT.

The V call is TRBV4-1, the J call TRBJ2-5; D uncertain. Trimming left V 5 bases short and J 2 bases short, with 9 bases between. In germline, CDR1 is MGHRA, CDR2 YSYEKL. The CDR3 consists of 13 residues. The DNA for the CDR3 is TGCGCCAGCAGCACTGTCTCTCAAGAGACCCAGTACTTC. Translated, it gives CASSTVSQETQYF.

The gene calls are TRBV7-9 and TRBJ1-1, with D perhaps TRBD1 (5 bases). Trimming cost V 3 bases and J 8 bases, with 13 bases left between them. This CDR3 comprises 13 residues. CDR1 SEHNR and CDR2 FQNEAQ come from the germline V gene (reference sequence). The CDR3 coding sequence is TGTGCCAGCAGCTTCGACAGTTCGGTGGAAGCTTTCTTT. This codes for CASSFDSSVEAFF.

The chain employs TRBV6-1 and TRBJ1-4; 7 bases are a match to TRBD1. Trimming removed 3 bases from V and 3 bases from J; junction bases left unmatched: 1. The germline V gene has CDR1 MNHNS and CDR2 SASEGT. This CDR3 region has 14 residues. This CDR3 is CASSDRGANEKLFF. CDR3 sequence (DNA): TGTGCCAGCAGTGACAGGGGGGCTAATGAAAAACTGTTTTTT.

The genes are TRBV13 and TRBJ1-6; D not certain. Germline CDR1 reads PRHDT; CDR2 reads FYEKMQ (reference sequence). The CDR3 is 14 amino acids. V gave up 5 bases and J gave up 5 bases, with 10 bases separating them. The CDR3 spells CASSGRQNNSPLHF. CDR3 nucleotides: TGTGCCAGCAGCGGTCGGCAGAATAATTCACCCCTCCACTTT.

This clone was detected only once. The CDR3 DNA reads TGTGCCAGCAGTTTTGAAAGCGGGGGGTCCTACAATGAGCAGTTCTTC. Translation gives CASSFESGGSYNEQFF. The chain has TRBV27 and TRBJ2-1; 9 bases are a match to TRBD2. Germline CDR1 reads MNHEY; CDR2 reads SMNVEV (reference sequence). CDR3 size: 16 residues. With 3 bases clipped from V and 1 base from J, the junction kept 4 bases outside the gene matches.

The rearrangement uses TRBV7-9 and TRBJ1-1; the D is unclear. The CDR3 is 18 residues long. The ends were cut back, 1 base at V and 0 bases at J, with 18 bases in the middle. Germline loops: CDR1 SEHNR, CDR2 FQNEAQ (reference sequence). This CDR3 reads CASSLVFAGKEMNTEAFF. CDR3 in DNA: TGTGCCAGCAGCTTAGTTTTCGCAGGCAAGGAAATGAACACTGAAGCTTTCTTT.

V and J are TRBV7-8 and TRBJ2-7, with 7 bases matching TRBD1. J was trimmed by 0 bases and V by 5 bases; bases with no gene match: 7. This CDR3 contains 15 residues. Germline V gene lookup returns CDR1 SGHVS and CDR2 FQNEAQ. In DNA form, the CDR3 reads TGTGCCAGCAGCCCCCGGGCAGGGGGCTCCTACGAGCAGTACTTC. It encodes CASSPRAGGSYEQYF.

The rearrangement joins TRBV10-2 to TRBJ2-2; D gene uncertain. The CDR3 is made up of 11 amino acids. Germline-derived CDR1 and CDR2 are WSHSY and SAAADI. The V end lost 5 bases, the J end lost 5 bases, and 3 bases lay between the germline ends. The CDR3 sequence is CASSLTGELFF. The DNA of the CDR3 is TGCGCCAGCAGTTTGACCGGGGAGCTGTTTTTT.

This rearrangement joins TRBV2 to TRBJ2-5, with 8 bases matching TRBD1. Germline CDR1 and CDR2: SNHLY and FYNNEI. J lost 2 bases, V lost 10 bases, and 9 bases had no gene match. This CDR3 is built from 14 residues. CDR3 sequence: CATRPRDRQETQYF. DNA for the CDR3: TGTGCCACCCGCCCTCGGGACAGGCAAGAGACCCAGTACTTC.

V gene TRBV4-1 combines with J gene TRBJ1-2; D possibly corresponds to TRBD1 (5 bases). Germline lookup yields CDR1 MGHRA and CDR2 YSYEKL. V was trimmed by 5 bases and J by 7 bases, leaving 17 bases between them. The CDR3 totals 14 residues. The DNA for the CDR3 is TGCGCCAGCAGCGTGGGCAGGGCGCTCACTGGCTACACCTTC. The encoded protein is CASSVGRALTGYTF.

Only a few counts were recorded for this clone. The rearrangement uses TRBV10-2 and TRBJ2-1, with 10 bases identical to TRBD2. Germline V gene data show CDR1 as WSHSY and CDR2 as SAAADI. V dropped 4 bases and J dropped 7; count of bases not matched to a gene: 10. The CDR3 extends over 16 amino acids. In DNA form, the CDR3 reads TGCGCCAGCAGTGCCACTAGCGGGGCCCTCTTTAATGAGCAGTTCTTC. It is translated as CASSATSGALFNEQFF.

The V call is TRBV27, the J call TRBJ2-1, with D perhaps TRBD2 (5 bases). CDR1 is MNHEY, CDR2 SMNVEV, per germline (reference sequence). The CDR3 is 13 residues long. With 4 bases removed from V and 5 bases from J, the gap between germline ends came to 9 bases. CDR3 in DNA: TGTGCCAGCAGTTCCGGACTGAACAATGAGCAGTTCTTC. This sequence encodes CASSSGLNNEQFF.

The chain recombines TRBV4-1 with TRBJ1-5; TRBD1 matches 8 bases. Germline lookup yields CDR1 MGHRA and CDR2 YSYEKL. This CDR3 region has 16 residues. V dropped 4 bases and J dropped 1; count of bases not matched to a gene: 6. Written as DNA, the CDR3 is TGCGCCAGCAGCCCTGGACAGGGAACCAGCAATCAGCCCCAGCATTTT. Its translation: CASSPGQGTSNQPQHF.

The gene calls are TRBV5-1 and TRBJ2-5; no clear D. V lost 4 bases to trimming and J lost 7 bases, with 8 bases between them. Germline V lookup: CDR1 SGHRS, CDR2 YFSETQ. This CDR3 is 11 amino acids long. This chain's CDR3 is CASSLGPTQYF. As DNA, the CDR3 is TGCGCCAGCAGCCTAGGTCCGACCCAGTACTTC.

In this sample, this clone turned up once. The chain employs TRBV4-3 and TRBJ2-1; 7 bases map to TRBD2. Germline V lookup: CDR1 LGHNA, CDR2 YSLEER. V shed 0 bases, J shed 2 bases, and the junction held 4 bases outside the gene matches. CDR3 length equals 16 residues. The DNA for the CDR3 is TGCGCCAGCAGCCAAGACCCGCTAGCGGCCTACAATGAGCAGTTCTTC. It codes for CASSQDPLAAYNEQFF.

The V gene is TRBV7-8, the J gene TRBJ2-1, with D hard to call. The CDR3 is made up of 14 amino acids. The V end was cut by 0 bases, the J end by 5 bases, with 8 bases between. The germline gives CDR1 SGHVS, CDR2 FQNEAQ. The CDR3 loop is CASSLAGVHNEQFF. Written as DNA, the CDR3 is TGTGCCAGCAGCTTAGCCGGAGTGCACAATGAGCAGTTCTTC.

CDR3 region: CASSYRGADTEAFF. CDR3 bases: TGTGCCAGCAGTTATCGGGGGGCGGACACTGAAGCTTTCTTT. The gene calls are TRBV6-5 and TRBJ1-1; D is perhaps TRBD1 (6 bases). The germline V gene encodes CDR1 MNHEY and CDR2 SVGAGI. V lost 3 bases and J 3 bases, leaving 11 bases between the germline ends. This CDR3 has 14 amino acids.

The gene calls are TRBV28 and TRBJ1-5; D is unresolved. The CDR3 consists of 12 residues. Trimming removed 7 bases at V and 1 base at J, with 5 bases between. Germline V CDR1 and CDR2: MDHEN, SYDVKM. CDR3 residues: CASTGSNQPQHF. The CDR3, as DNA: TGTGCCAGCACGGGAAGCAATCAGCCCCAGCATTTT.

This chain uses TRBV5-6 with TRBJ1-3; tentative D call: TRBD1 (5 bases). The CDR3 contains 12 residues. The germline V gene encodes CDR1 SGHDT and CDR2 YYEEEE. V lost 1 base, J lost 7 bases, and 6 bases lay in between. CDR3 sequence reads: CASSLRGNTIYF. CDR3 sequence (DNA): TGTGCCAGCAGCTTGCGGGGGAACACCATATATTTT.

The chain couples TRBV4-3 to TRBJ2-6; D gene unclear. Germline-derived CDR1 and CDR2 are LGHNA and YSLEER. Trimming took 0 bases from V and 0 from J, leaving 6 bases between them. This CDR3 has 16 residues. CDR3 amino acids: CASSQEGNSGANVLTF. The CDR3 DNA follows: TGCGCCAGCAGCCAAGAAGGGAACTCTGGGGCCAACGTCCTGACTTTC.

The CDR3 DNA follows: TGTGCCAGCAGGGGGACAGGGGTCGGTGGGGCCAACGTCCTGACTTTC. This gives the protein CASRGTGVGGANVLTF. The chain has TRBV6-4 and TRBJ2-6, with 10 nucleotides matching TRBD1. The CDR3 has 16 amino acids. Germline trimming cut 6 bases from V and 3 bases from J; bases unmatched to any gene: 5. Germline V gives CDR1 MRHNA, CDR2 SNTAGT.

DNA of the CDR3: TGTGCCAGCAGCTTATTGGTACTAGCGGGTGACAATGAGCAGTTCTTC. As protein: CASSLLVLAGDNEQFF. The chain links TRBV11-2 to TRBJ2-1, with 9 bases aligning to TRBD2. CDR1 is SGHAT and CDR2 is FQNNGV in the germline V gene. V was clipped by 2 bases and J by 5 bases; unmatched bases: 7. This CDR3 is built from 16 residues.

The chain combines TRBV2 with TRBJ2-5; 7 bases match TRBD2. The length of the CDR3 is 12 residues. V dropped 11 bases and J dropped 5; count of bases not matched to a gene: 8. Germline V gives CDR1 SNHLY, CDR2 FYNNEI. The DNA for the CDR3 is TGTGCCTGTCGTGGCGGGAGCGAGACCCAGTACTTC. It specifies CACRGGSETQYF.

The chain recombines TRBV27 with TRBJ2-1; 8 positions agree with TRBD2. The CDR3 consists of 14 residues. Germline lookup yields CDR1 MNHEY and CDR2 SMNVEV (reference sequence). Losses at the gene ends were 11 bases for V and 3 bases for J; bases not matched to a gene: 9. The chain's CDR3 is CACKTSGNYNEQFF. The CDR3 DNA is TGTGCCTGCAAAACTAGCGGTAACTACAATGAGCAGTTCTTC.

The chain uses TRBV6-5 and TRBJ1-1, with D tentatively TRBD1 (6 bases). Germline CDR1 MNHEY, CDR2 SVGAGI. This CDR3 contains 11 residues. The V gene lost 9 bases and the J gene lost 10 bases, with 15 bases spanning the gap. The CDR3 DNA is TGTGCCAGTACGAGGGGGATACGAGCTTTCTTT. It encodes CASTRGIRAFF.

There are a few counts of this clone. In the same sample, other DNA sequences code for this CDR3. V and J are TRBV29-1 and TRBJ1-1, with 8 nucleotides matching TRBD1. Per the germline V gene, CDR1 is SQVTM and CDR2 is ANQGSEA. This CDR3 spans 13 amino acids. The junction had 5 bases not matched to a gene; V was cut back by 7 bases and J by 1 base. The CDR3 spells CSGVDRANTEAFF. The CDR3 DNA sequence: TGCAGCGGGGTGGACAGGGCGAACACTGAAGCTTTCTTT.

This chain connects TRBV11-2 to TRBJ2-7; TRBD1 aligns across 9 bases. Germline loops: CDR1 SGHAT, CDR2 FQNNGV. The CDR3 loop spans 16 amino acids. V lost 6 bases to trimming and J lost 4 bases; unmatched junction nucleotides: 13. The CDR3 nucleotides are TGTGCCAGCAGGGTGATTCCGGGACAGGGTCCTTACGAGCAGTACTTC. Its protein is CASRVIPGQGPYEQYF.

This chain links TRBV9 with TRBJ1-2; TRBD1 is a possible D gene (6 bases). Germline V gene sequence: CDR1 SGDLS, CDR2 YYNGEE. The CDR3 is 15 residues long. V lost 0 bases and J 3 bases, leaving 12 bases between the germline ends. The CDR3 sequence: CASSVAGAGDYGYTF. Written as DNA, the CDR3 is TGTGCCAGCAGCGTAGCAGGGGCCGGCGACTATGGCTACACCTTC.

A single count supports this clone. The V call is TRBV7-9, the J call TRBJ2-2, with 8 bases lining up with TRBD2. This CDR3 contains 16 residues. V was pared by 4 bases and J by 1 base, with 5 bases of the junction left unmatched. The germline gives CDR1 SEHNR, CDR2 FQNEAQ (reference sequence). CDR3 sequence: CASSWSGSGNTGELFF. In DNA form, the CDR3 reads TGTGCCAGCAGCTGGAGCGGGAGTGGGAACACCGGGGAGCTGTTTTTT.

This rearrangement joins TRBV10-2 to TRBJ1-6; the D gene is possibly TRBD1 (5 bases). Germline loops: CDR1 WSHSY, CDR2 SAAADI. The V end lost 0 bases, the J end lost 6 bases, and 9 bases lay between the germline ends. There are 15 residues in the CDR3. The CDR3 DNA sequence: TGCGCCAGCAGTGAGTCCATGGACACTAATTCACCCCTCCACTTT. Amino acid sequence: CASSESMDTNSPLHF.

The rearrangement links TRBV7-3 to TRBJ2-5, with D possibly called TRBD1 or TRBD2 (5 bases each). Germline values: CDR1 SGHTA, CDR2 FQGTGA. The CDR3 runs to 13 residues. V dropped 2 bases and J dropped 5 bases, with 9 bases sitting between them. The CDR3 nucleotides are TGTGCCAGCAGCTTAGGGGGTGTGGAGACCCAGTACTTC. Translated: CASSLGGVETQYF.